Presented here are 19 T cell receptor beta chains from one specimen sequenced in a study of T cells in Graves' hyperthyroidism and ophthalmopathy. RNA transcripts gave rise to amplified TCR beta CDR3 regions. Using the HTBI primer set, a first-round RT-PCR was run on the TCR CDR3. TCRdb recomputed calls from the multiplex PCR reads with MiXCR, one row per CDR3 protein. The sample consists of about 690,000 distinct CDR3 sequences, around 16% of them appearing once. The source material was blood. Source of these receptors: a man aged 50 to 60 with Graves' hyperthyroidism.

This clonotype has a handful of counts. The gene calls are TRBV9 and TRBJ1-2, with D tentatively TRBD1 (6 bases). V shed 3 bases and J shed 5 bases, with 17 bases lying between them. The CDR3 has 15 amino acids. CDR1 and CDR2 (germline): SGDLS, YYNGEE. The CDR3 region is CASSAEGGRGYGYTF. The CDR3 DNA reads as TGTGCCAGCAGCGCCGAGGGGGGGCGCGGTTATGGCTACACCTTC.

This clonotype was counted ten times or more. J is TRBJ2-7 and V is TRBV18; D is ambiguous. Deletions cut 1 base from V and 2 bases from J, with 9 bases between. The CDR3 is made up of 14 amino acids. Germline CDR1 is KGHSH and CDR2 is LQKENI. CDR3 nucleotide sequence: TGTGCCAGCTCACCACAGCCCAGCCCCTACGAGCAGTACTTC. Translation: CASSPQPSPYEQYF.

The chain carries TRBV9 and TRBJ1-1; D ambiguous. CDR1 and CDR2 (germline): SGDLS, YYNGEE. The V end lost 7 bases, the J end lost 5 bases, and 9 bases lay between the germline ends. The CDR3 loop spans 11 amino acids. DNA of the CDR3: TGTGCCAGCGGGCAGAATACTGAAGCTTTCTTT. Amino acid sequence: CASGQNTEAFF.

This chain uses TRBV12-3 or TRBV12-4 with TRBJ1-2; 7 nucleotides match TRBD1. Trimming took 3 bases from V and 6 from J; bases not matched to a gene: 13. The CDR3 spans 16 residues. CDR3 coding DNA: TGTGCCAGCAGTTTGTCGCGGGGACAGAAGGAGGATGGCTACACCTTC. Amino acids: CASSLSRGQKEDGYTF.

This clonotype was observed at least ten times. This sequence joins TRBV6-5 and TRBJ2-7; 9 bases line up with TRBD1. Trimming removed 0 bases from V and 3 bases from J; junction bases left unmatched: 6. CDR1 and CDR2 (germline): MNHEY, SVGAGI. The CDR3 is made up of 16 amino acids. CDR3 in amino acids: CASSYSDRGKDYEQYF. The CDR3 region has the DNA TGTGCCAGCAGTTACTCGGACAGGGGAAAGGACTACGAGCAGTACTTC.

DNA of the CDR3: TGTGCCAGCAAATCCCGGACAGGGATGAACACTGAAGCTTTCTTT. It encodes CASKSRTGMNTEAFF. The chain recombines TRBV7-8 with TRBJ1-1, with 8 bases fitting TRBD1. Germline trimming cut 7 bases from V and 0 bases from J; bases unmatched to any gene: 7. This CDR3 comprises 15 residues. Germline V gene data show CDR1 as SGHVS and CDR2 as FQNEAQ.

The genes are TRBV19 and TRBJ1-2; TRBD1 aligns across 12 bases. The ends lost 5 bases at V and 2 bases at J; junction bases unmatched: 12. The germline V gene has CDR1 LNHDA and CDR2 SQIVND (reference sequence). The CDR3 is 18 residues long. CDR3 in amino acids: CASSPGTGGFPPNYGYTF. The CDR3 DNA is TGTGCCAGTAGTCCCGGGACAGGGGGCTTTCCTCCCAACTATGGCTACACCTTC.

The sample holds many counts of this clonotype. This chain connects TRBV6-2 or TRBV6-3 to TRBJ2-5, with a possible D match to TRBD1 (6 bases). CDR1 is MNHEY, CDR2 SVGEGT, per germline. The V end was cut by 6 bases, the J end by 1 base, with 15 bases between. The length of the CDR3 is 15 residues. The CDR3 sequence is CASRADRYFQETQYF. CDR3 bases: TGTGCCAGCAGAGCGGACAGATACTTCCAAGAGACCCAGTACTTC.

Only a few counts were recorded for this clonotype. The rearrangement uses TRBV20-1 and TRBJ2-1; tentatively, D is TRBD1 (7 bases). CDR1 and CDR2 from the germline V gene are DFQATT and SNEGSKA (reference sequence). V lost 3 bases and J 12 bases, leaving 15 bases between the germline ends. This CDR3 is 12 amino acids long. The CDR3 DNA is TGCAGTGCTAGTCAGGACAGGAGGGGGCAGTTCTTC. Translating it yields CSASQDRRGQFF.

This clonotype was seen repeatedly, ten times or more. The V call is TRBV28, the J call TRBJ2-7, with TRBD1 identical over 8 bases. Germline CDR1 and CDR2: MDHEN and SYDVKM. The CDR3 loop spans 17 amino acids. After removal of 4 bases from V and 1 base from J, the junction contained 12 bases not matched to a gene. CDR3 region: CASSSLGTGPTSYEQYF. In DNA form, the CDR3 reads TGTGCCAGCAGTTCCCTTGGGACAGGCCCGACTTCCTACGAGCAGTACTTC.

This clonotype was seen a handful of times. The CDR3 loop is CASSPGTGSLLNTEAFF. The CDR3 bases are TGTGCCAGCAGCCCGGGGACAGGGAGTCTCTTAAACACTGAAGCTTTCTTT. The genes are TRBV7-9 and TRBJ1-1, with 9 bases matching TRBD1. Germline CDR1 reads SEHNR; CDR2 reads FQNEAQ (reference sequence). The CDR3 contains 17 residues. V gave up 5 bases and J gave up 2 bases; unmatched junction bases: 12.

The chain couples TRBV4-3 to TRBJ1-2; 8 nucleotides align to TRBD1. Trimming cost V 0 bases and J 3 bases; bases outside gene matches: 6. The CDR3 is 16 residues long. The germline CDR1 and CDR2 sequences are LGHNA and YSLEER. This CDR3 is CASSQDLAGGHYGYTF. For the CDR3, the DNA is TGCGCCAGCAGCCAAGATCTGGCAGGGGGCCACTATGGCTACACCTTC.

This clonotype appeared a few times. CDR3 region: CASSLAIRGNEQFF. Written as DNA, the CDR3 is TGTGCCAGCAGCTTAGCGATCAGGGGTAATGAGCAGTTCTTC. The chain combines TRBV7-9 with TRBJ2-1; D may be TRBD1 (6 bases). The V gene lost 0 bases and the J gene lost 7 bases, with 10 bases spanning the gap. Germline V gives CDR1 SEHNR, CDR2 FQNEAQ (reference sequence). This CDR3 is built from 14 residues.

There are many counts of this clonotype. The CDR3 DNA follows: TGTGCCACCAAAGAAGGGTTTGGCTACACCTTC. Protein: CATKEGFGYTF. The chain recombines TRBV28 with TRBJ1-2; D is uncertain. Germline assignment: CDR1 MDHEN and CDR2 SYDVKM. The CDR3 is 11 residues long. V lost 10 bases, J lost 7 bases, and 13 bases lay in between.

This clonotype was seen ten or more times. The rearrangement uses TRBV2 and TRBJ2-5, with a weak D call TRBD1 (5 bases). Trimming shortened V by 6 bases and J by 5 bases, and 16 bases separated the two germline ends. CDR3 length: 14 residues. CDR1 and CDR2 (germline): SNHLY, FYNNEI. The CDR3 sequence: CASSDSYLGETQYF. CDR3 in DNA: TGTGCCAGCAGCGACAGCTACTTAGGGGAGACCCAGTACTTC.

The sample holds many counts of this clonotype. CDR3 loop: CSAGLAGRDTGELFF. In DNA, the CDR3 is TGCAGTGCTGGACTAGCGGGACGGGACACCGGGGAGCTGTTTTTT. The V gene is TRBV20-1, the J gene TRBJ2-2; 12 bases align to TRBD2. Germline V gives CDR1 DFQATT, CDR2 SNEGSKA (reference sequence). CDR3 length: 15 amino acids. The V gene end was trimmed by 5 bases and the J gene end by 3 bases; junction bases not matched to a gene: 4.

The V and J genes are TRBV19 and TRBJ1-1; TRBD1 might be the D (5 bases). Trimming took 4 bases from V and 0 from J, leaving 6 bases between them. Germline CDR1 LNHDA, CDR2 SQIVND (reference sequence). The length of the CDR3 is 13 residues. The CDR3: CASSTQVNTEAFF. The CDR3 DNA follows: TGTGCCAGTAGTACACAGGTGAACACTGAAGCTTTCTTT.

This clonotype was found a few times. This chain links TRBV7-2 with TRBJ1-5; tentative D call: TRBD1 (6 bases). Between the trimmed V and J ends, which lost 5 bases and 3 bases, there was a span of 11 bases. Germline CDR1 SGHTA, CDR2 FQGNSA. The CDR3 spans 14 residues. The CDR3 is CASSPGALNQPQHF. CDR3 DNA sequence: TGTGCCAGCAGCCCAGGGGCCCTCAATCAGCCCCAGCATTTT.

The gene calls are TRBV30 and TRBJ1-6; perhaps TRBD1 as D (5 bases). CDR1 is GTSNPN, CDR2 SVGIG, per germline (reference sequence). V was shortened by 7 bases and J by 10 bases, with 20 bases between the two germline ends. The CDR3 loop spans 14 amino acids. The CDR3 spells CAFRDGHNFSPLHF. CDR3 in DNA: TGTGCCTTTAGGGATGGACATAACTTCTCACCCCTCCACTTT.